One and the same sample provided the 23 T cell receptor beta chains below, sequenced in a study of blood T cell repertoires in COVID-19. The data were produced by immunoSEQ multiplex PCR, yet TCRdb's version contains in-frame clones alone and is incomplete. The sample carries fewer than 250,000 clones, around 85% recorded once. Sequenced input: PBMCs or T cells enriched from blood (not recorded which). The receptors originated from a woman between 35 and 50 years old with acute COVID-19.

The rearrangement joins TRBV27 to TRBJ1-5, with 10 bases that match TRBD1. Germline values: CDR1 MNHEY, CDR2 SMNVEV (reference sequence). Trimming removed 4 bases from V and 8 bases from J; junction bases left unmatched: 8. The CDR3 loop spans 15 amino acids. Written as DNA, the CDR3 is TGTGCCAGCAGTTCGGGACAGGGGACTACGGAGCCCCAGCATTTT. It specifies CASSSGQGTTEPQHF.

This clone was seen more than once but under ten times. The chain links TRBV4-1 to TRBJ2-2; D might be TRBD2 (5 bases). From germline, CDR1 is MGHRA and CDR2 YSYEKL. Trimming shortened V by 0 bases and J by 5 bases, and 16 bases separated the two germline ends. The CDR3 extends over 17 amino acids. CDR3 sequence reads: CASSQDTGRAETGELFF. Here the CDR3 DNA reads TGCGCCAGCAGCCAAGACACGGGAAGGGCGGAGACCGGGGAGCTGTTTTTT.

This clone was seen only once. The CDR3 spells CASSYEAGSEQFF. The CDR3 nucleotides read TGTGCCAGCAGTTACGAAGCGGGTAGTGAGCAGTTCTTC. The V call is TRBV6-5, the J call TRBJ2-1, with D possibly being TRBD2 (6 bases). The V end lost 2 bases, the J end lost 9 bases, and 11 bases lay between the germline ends. Germline-derived CDR1 and CDR2 are MNHEY and SVGAGI. This CDR3 has 13 residues.

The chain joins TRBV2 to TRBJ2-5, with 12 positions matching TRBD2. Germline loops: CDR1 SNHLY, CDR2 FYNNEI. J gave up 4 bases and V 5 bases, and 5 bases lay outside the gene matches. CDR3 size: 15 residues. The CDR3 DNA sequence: TGTGCCAGCAGTCCGACTAGCGGGAGCGGAGAGACCCAGTACTTC. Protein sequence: CASSPTSGSGETQYF.

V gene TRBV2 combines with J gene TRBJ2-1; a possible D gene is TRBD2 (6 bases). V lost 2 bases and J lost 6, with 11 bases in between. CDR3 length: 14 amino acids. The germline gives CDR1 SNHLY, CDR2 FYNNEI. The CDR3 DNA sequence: TGTGCCAGCAGTGAATGGGGCGGGATCAATGAGCAGTTCTTC. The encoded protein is CASSEWGGINEQFF.

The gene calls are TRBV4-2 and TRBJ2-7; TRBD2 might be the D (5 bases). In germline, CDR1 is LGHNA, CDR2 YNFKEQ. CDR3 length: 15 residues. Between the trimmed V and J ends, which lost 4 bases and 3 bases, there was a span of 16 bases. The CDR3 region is CASSPAGRGLYEQYF. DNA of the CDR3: TGTGCCAGCAGCCCTGCGGGCCGAGGGCTCTACGAGCAGTACTTC.

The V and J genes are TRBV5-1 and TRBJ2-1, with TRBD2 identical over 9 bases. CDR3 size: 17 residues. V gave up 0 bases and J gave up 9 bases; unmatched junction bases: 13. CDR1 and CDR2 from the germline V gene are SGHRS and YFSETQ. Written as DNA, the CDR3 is TGCGCCAGCAGCTTGGCCGGGCCGTTTAGCGGGAGTACTGAGCAGTTCTTC. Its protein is CASSLAGPFSGSTEQFF.

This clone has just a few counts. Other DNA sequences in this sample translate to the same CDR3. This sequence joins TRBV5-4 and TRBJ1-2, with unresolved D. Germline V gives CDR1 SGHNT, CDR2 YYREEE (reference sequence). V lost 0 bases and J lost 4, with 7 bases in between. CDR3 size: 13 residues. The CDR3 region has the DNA TGTGCCAGCAGCTTGGACAGTCTCTATGGCTACACCTTC. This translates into CASSLDSLYGYTF.

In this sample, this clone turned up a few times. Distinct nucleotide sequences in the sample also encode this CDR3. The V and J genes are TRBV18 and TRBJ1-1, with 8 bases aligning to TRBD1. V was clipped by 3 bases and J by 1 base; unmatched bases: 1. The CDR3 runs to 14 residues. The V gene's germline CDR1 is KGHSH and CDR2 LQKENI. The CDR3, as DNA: TGTGCCAGCTCACCCCAGGGGGCGAACACTGAAGCTTTCTTT. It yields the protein CASSPQGANTEAFF.

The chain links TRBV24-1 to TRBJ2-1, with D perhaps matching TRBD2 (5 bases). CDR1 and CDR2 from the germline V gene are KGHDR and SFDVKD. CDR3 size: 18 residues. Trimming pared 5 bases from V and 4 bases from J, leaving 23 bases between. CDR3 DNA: TGTGCCACCAGTGGGCGGGCGACTACTGGAACATCTTACAATGAGCAGTTCTTC. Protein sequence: CATSGRATTGTSYNEQFF.

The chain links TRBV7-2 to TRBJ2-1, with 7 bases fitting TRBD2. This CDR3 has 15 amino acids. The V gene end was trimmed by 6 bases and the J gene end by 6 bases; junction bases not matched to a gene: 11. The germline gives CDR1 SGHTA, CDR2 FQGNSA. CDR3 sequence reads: CASREIAGPLNEQFF. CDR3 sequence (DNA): TGTGCCAGCAGAGAAATAGCGGGTCCCCTCAATGAGCAGTTCTTC.

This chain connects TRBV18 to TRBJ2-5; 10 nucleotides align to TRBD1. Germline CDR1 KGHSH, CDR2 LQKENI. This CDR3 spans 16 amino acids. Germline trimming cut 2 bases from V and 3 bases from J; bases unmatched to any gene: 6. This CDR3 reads CASSPNRGTGEETQYF. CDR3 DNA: TGTGCCAGCTCACCAAACCGCGGGACAGGGGAAGAGACCCAGTACTTC.

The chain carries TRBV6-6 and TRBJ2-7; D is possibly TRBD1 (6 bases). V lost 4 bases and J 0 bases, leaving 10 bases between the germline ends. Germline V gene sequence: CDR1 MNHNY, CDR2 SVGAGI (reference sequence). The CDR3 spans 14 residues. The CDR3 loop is CASSSRDNSYEQYF. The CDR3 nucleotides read TGTGCCAGCAGTTCCCGGGACAACTCCTACGAGCAGTACTTC.

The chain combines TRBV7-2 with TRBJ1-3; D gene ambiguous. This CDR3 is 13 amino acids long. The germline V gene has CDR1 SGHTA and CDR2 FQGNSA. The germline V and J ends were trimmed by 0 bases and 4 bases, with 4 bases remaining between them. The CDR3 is CASSLARGNTIYF. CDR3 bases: TGTGCCAGCAGCTTAGCGCGGGGAAACACCATATATTTT.

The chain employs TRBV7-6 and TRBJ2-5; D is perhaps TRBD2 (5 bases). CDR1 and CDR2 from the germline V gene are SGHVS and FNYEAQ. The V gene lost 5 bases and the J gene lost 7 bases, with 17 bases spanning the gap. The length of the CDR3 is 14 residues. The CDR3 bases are TGTGCCAGCAGCCTAGAAGCGGTGCCCGGGACCCAGTACTTC. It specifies CASSLEAVPGTQYF.

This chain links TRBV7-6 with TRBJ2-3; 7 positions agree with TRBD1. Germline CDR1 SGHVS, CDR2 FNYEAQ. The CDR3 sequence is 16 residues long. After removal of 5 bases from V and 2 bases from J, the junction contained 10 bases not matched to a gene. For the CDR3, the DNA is TGTGCCAGCAGCCCAAGGAAGGGGGCCCTCACAGATACGCAGTATTTT. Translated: CASSPRKGALTDTQYF.

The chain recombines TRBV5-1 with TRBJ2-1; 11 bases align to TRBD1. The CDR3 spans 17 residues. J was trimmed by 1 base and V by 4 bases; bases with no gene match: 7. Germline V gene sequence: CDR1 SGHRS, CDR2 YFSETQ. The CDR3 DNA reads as TGCGCCAGCAGCATATCCGGGACAGGGGGGTCCTACAATGAGCAGTTCTTC. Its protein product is CASSISGTGGSYNEQFF.

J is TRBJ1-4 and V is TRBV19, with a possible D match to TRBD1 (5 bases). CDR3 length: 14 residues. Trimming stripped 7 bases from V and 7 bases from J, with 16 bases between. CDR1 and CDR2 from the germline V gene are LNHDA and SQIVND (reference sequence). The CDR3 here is CASTEGGVREKLFF. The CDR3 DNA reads TGTGCCAGTACCGAGGGAGGGGTGCGTGAAAAACTGTTTTTT.

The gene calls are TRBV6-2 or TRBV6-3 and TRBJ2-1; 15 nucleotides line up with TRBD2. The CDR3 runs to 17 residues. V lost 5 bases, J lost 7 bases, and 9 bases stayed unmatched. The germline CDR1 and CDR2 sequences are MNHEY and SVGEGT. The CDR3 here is CASSPGLAGGPGNEQFF. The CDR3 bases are TGTGCCAGCAGTCCCGGACTAGCGGGAGGGCCGGGTAATGAGCAGTTCTTC.

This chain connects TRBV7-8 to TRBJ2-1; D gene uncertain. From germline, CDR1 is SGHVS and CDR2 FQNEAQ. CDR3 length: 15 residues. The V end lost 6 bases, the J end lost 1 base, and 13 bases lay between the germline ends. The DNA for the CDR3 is TGTGCCAGCAGACCCCTAGGAAGGTCCTACAATGAGCAGTTCTTC. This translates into CASRPLGRSYNEQFF. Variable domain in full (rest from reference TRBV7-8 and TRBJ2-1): GAGVSQSPRYKVAKRGQDVALRCDPISGHVSLFWYQQALGQGPEFLTYFQNEAQLDKSGLPSDRFFAERPEGSVSTLKIQRTQQEDSAVYLCASRPLGRSYNEQFFGPGTRLTVL.

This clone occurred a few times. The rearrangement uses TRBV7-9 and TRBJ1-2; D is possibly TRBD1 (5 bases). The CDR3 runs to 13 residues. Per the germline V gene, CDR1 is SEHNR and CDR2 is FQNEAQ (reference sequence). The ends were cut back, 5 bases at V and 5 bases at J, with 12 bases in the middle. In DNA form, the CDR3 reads TGTGCCAGCAGCCAAGGGGCGGTGTATGGCTACACCTTC. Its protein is CASSQGAVYGYTF.

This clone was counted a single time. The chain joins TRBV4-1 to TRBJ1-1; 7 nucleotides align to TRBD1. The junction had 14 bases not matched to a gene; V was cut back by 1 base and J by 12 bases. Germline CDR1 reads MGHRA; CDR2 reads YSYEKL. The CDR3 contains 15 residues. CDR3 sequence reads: CASSQGSRGLGVTFF. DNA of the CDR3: TGCGCCAGCAGCCAAGGAAGTAGGGGGCTGGGGGTAACTTTCTTT.

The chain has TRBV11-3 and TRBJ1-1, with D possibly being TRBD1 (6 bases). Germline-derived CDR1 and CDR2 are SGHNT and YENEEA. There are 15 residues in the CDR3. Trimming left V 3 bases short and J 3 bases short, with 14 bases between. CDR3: CASSFPRGAHTEAFF. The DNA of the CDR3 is TGTGCCAGCAGCTTTCCCAGGGGCGCTCACACTGAAGCTTTCTTT.